This TCR beta chain was recorded in a study of T cell repertoires in cytomegalovirus infection. TCRdb reanalysed the reads using MiXCR and keeps one entry per CDR3 protein. Here the sample spans about 570,000 distinct CDR3 sequences, approximately 40% being singletons. V gave up 8 bases and J gave up 3 bases, with 10 bases separating them. Germline CDR1 and CDR2: LGHNT and FRNRAP. The CDR3 contains 12 residues. This clonotype was observed a handful of times. Antigen: not known. The chain combines TRBV12-5 with TRBJ1-1; maybe TRBD1 (5 bases). Sequencing was performed on cultured PBMCs, taken from culture after CMV antigen stimulation. The TCR was taken from a human donor in good health (CMV status not recorded). Some clones in this sample may be carry-over from other donors' samples. CDR3 bases: TGTGCTAGTAGCAGGGATTACACTGAAGCTTTCTTT. Protein sequence: CASSRDYTEAFF.